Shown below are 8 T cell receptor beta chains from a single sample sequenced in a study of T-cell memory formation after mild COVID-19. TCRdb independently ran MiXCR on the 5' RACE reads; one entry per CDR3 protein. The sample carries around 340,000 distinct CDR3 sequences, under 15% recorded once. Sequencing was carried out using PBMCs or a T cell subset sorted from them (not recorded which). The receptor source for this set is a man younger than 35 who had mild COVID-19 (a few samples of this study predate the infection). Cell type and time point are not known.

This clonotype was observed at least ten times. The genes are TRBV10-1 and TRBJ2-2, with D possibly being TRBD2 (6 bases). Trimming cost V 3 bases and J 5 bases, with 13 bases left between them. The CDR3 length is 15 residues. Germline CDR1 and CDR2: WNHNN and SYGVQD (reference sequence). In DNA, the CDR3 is TGCGCCAGCAGTGACGCGGGATCTCGGACCGGGGAGCTGTTTTTT. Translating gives CASSDAGSRTGELFF.

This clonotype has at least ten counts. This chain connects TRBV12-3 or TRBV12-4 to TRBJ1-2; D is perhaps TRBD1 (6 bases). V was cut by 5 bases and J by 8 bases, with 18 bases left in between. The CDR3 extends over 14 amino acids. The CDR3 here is CASSPTGTVGGYTF. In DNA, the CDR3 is TGTGCCAGCAGTCCAACAGGGACTGTTGGAGGCTACACCTTC.

CDR3 DNA sequence: TGTGCCAGCAGGCCGACGGGGGGGCAGAATAGGTTGGCTTTCTTT. Its protein product is CASRPTGGQNRLAFF. The V and J genes are TRBV12-3 or TRBV12-4 and TRBJ1-1; possible D gene TRBD1, 6 bases. The CDR3 is made up of 15 amino acids. V was shortened by 6 bases and J by 11 bases, with 25 bases between the two germline ends.

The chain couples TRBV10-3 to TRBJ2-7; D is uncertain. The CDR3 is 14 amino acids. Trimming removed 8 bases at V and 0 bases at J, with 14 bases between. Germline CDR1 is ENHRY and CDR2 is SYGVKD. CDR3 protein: CAISRGIPSYEQYF. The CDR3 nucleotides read TGTGCCATCTCACGAGGCATTCCCTCCTACGAGCAGTACTTC.

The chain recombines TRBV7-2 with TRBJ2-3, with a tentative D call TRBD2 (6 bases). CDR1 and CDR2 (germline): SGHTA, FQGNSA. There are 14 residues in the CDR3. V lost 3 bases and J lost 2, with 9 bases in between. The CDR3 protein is CASSLVADTDTQYF. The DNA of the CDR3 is TGTGCCAGCAGCTTGGTAGCGGACACAGATACGCAGTATTTT.

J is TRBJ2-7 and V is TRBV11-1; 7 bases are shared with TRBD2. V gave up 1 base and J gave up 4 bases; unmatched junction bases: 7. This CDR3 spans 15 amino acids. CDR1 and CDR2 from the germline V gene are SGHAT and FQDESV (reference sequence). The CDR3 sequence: CASSLGLGGSYEQYV. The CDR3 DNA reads TGTGCCAGCAGCTTAGGGCTGGGGGGGAGTTACGAGCAGTACGTC.

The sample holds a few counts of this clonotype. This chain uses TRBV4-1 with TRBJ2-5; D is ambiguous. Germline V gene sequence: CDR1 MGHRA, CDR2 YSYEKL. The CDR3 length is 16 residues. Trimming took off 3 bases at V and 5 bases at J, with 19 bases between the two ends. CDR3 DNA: TGCGCCAGCAGCCAGATCAAGTCCCGGTTGACCGAGACCCAGTACTTC. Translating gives CASSQIKSRLTETQYF.

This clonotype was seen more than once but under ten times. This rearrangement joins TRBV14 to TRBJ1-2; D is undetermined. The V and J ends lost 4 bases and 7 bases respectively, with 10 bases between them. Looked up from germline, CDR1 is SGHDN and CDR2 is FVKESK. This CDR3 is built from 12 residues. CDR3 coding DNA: TGTGCCAGCAGCCCCGCCCCGCCTGGCTACACCTTC. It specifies CASSPAPPGYTF.